Below, 31 T cell receptor beta chains from the same sample are listed, as sequenced in a study of response to subunit inactivated influenza vaccine. TCRdb re-called the RT-PCR reads with MiXCR, one entry per CDR3 protein. The data contain 500,000 or so distinct CDR3 sequences, about 15% of them singletons. The input for sequencing was CD4+ T cells sorted from PBMCs, taken less than 30 months after vaccination. Receptor source: a man aged 50 to 69 who received an inactivated influenza vaccine.

This rearrangement joins TRBV7-2 to TRBJ1-6; tentative D call: TRBD1 (6 bases). The germline V and J ends were trimmed by 0 bases and 9 bases, with 15 bases remaining between them. Germline assignment: CDR1 SGHTA and CDR2 FQGNSA. The CDR3 is made up of 16 amino acids. The CDR3: CASSLAGGQGGSPLHF. CDR3 DNA: TGTGCCAGCAGCTTAGCGGGGGGGCAGGGTGGTTCACCCCTCCACTTT.

This clonotype was detected many times. The chain links TRBV20-1 to TRBJ2-3; 9 bases are shared with TRBD2. Germline assignment: CDR1 DFQATT and CDR2 SNEGSKA (reference sequence). The trim removed 6 bases at V and 6 bases at J, leaving 13 bases unmatched. CDR3 length equals 15 residues. The CDR3 coding sequence is TGCAGTGCCACGACGCGCGGGGGGGCCGGGGATACGCAGTATTTT. As protein: CSATTRGGAGDTQYF.

This chain joins TRBV7-2 and TRBJ1-3; D unresolved. The ends were cut back, 0 bases at V and 5 bases at J, with 8 bases in the middle. The CDR3 extends over 14 amino acids. CDR1 and CDR2 (germline): SGHTA, FQGNSA. CDR3 loop: CASSLASGRNTIYF. In DNA, the CDR3 is TGTGCCAGCAGCTTAGCTTCCGGGAGAAACACCATATATTTT.

The chain uses TRBV10-3 and TRBJ1-5; tentative D call: TRBD1 (6 bases). CDR1 ENHRY and CDR2 SYGVKD come from the germline V gene. The CDR3 is 19 residues long. V dropped 3 bases and J dropped 0 bases, with 21 bases sitting between them. DNA of the CDR3: TGTGCCATCAGTGAAGATGGGTGGGCAGGGGCAAATAGCAATCAGCCCCAGCATTTT. The encoded protein is CAISEDGWAGANSNQPQHF.

V and J are TRBV5-1 and TRBJ2-7; either TRBD1 or TRBD2 may supply D (5 bases each). The germline V gene has CDR1 SGHRS and CDR2 YFSETQ. CDR3 length: 14 amino acids. V was cut by 0 bases and J by 5 bases, with 12 bases left in between. CDR3 DNA: TGCGCCAGCAGCTTGGGAGGGACGGACAACGAGCAGTACTTC. Encoded protein: CASSLGGTDNEQYF.

This clonotype was detected only a few times. This chain links TRBV12-3 or TRBV12-4 with TRBJ1-1, with 11 bases matching TRBD1. V trimming: 6 bases; J trimming: 5 bases; junction bases outside the gene matches: 8. This CDR3 contains 15 residues. The DNA for the CDR3 is TGTGCCAGCAGGGCGGACAGGGGGCGGGGAACTGAAGCTTTCTTT. Its translation: CASRADRGRGTEAFF.

In this sample, this clonotype turned up many times. This sequence joins TRBV10-3 and TRBJ1-6; the D is unclear. This CDR3 region has 15 residues. Germline V lookup: CDR1 ENHRY, CDR2 SYGVKD. Trimming pared 2 bases from V and 8 bases from J, leaving 13 bases between. CDR3 amino acids: CAISEGRANDSPLHF. The CDR3 DNA is TGTGCCATCAGTGAGGGTAGGGCGAATGATTCACCCCTCCACTTT.

This clonotype showed up just a few times. The chain recombines TRBV14 with TRBJ2-5, with 11 bases identical to TRBD2. The CDR3 spans 15 residues. CDR1 is SGHDN and CDR2 is FVKESK in the germline V gene. Trimming at V came to 4 bases and at J to 8 bases, leaving 9 bases not matched to a gene. CDR3: CASSPPGTSGLTQYF. CDR3 nucleotide sequence: TGTGCCAGCAGCCCACCCGGGACTAGCGGACTAACCCAGTACTTC.

The rearrangement uses TRBV3-1 and TRBJ1-4; possible D gene TRBD1, 5 bases. Germline V gene lookup returns CDR1 LGHDT and CDR2 YNNKEL (reference sequence). Trimming took 11 bases from V and 0 from J, leaving 25 bases between them. The CDR3 has 18 residues. CDR3 protein: CAFSLLPRDVATNEKLFF. The DNA of the CDR3 is TGTGCCTTCTCCTTATTGCCCCGGGACGTTGCAACTAATGAAAAACTGTTTTTT.

V and J are TRBV3-1 and TRBJ2-1; 9 bases fit TRBD2. V lost 0 bases to trimming and J lost 8 bases; unmatched junction nucleotides: 8. This CDR3 is 16 amino acids long. CDR1 LGHDT and CDR2 YNNKEL come from the germline V gene (reference sequence). The CDR3 is CASSQDGAGGLYEQFF. The CDR3 region has the DNA TGTGCCAGCAGCCAAGATGGGGCGGGAGGGCTGTATGAGCAGTTCTTC.

This clonotype has a count of ten or more. The chain joins TRBV10-3 to TRBJ2-5, with TRBD2 identical over 9 bases. The CDR3 spans 14 residues. J gave up 5 bases and V 10 bases, and 11 bases lay outside the gene matches. Germline assignment: CDR1 ENHRY and CDR2 SYGVKD. The DNA for the CDR3 is TGTGCCACCCAGCGACTAGCGGATACGGAGACCCAGTACTTC. Its protein product is CATQRLADTETQYF.

CDR3 in DNA: TGTGCCCCCAGGCCCGGGACAGAAGGGTGCGAGCAGTACTTC. As protein: CAPRPGTEGCEQYF. The V call is TRBV7-2, the J call TRBJ2-7; 7 nucleotides agree with TRBD1. V gave up 11 bases and J gave up 6 bases; unmatched junction bases: 16. Germline V gene lookup returns CDR1 SGHTA and CDR2 FQGNSA. There are 14 residues in the CDR3.

This clonotype was detected many times. The chain employs TRBV5-1 and TRBJ2-3; a weak D match, TRBD1 (5 bases). CDR3 length: 15 residues. V was shortened by 4 bases and J by 2 bases, with 14 bases between the two germline ends. Per the germline V gene, CDR1 is SGHRS and CDR2 is YFSETQ. The DNA for the CDR3 is TGCGCCAGCAGCGTCACGGTCAGGGACACAGATACGCAGTATTTT. Translated: CASSVTVRDTDTQYF.

This clonotype appeared a few times. V gene TRBV7-6 combines with J gene TRBJ2-2, with TRBD2 matching over 15 bases. CDR1 is SGHVS, CDR2 FNYEAQ, per germline. J lost 0 bases, V lost 4 bases, and 9 bases had no gene match. The CDR3 has 20 amino acids. This chain's CDR3 is CASSSTPGLAGGPNTGELFF. The CDR3 DNA reads as TGTGCCAGCAGCTCTACCCCGGGACTAGCGGGGGGCCCGAACACCGGGGAGCTGTTTTTT.

The rearrangement links TRBV10-3 to TRBJ2-3; 9 nucleotides line up with TRBD2. The CDR3 covers 15 residues. J was trimmed by 5 bases and V by 6 bases; bases with no gene match: 9. CDR1 is ENHRY and CDR2 is SYGVKD in the germline V gene. CDR3 coding DNA: TGTGCCATCAGCCCGCATAGCGGGGGTGTAGATACGCAGTATTTT. Residues: CAISPHSGGVDTQYF.

The rearrangement uses TRBV7-2 and TRBJ2-2; 7 bases align to TRBD1. This CDR3 is 15 amino acids long. J gave up 1 base and V 5 bases, and 4 bases lay outside the gene matches. CDR1 is SGHTA and CDR2 is FQGNSA in the germline V gene. The CDR3 coding sequence is TGTGCCAGCAGCGAGAGACAGGGGAACACCGGGGAGCTGTTTTTT. It specifies CASSERQGNTGELFF.

This chain connects TRBV30 to TRBJ1-2, with D perhaps TRBD1 (5 bases). This CDR3 has 11 residues. The ends were cut back, 3 bases at V and 8 bases at J, with 10 bases in the middle. Germline CDR1 GTSNPN, CDR2 SVGIG (reference sequence). The CDR3 DNA is TGTGCCTGGAGCACAGGCGGGGGCTACACCTTC. It yields the protein CAWSTGGGYTF.

This chain uses TRBV9 with TRBJ2-2; D gene unclear. The V gene's germline CDR1 is SGDLS and CDR2 YYNGEE. CDR3 length: 14 amino acids. V was trimmed by 0 bases and J by 4 bases, leaving 7 bases between them. The CDR3 region is CASSVDSGTGELFF. The CDR3 DNA follows: TGTGCCAGCAGCGTAGATTCAGGCACCGGGGAGCTGTTTTTT.

A few counts support this clonotype. CDR3 protein: CASSVDSGTGGTQPQHF. The CDR3, as DNA: TGTGCCAGCAGCGTAGACTCCGGGACAGGGGGCACTCAGCCCCAGCATTTT. The chain carries TRBV9 and TRBJ1-5; TRBD1 matches 12 bases. V dropped 0 bases and J dropped 6; count of bases not matched to a gene: 7. In germline, CDR1 is SGDLS, CDR2 YYNGEE. The CDR3 has 17 amino acids.

This clonotype was observed at least ten times. The rearrangement links TRBV12-3 or TRBV12-4 to TRBJ2-1, with 10 bases aligning to TRBD2. The V segment lost 6 bases and the J segment 3 bases; nucleotides outside the gene matches: 11. The CDR3 is 17 amino acids. The CDR3, as DNA: TGTGCCAGCAGGAGCCCTCTCGGGACTAGCGACTACAATGAGCAGTTCTTC. It yields the protein CASRSPLGTSDYNEQFF.

CDR3: CASRGTGINQPQHF. The CDR3 coding sequence is TGTGCCAGCAGAGGCACAGGGATTAATCAGCCCCAGCATTTT. The chain is built from TRBV25-1 and TRBJ1-5, with a tentative D call TRBD1 (6 bases). Looked up from germline, CDR1 is MGHDK and CDR2 is SYGVNS. Trimming removed 6 bases from V and 4 bases from J, with 13 bases in between. The CDR3 is 14 amino acids.

This chain uses TRBV7-3 with TRBJ2-5; 8 bases match TRBD1. Unmatched junction bases numbered 6, after V lost 5 bases and J lost 1 base. This CDR3 is 15 amino acids long. CDR1 is SGHTA and CDR2 is FQGTGA in the germline V gene. CDR3 in DNA: TGTGCCAGCAGCGCACAGGGGGTGCCCCAAGAGACCCAGTACTTC. This codes for CASSAQGVPQETQYF.

The V and J genes are TRBV6-5 and TRBJ2-5; 7 bases align to TRBD2. From germline, CDR1 is MNHEY and CDR2 SVGAGI. Trimming at V came to 4 bases and at J to 7 bases, leaving 9 bases not matched to a gene. The CDR3 covers 14 residues. The CDR3 sequence: CASSSSPGGGTQYF. The CDR3, as DNA: TGTGCCAGCAGTTCTTCCCCGGGAGGCGGGACCCAGTACTTC.

The rearrangement uses TRBV5-6 and TRBJ1-2; D unclear. The CDR3 extends over 12 amino acids. Germline-derived CDR1 and CDR2 are SGHDT and YYEEEE. The V end lost 4 bases, the J end lost 7 bases, and 11 bases lay between the germline ends. This CDR3 is CASSLRGSGYTF. For the CDR3, the DNA is TGTGCCAGCAGCCTGCGGGGTTCTGGCTACACCTTC.

The table lists this clonotype with a few counts. This chain links TRBV27 with TRBJ2-7; D is perhaps TRBD2 (5 bases). This CDR3 comprises 13 residues. In germline, CDR1 is MNHEY, CDR2 SMNVEV (reference sequence). V shed 2 bases and J shed 2 bases, with 7 bases lying between them. The CDR3 here is CASSLRETYEQYF. The CDR3 DNA reads TGTGCCAGCAGTTTAAGGGAGACCTACGAGCAGTACTTC.

The V call is TRBV11-2, the J call TRBJ2-7, with D hard to call. This CDR3 has 13 amino acids. Germline V CDR1 and CDR2: SGHAT, FQNNGV. Deletions cut 4 bases from V and 3 bases from J, with 10 bases between. CDR3 nucleotide sequence: TGTGCCAGCAGCTACTCGCAAGTCTACGAGCAGTACTTC. Its translation is CASSYSQVYEQYF.

This clonotype was counted many times. The chain uses TRBV5-1 and TRBJ1-1; 10 bases align to TRBD1. CDR3 length: 13 residues. Trimming took 7 bases from V and 5 from J; bases not matched to a gene: 5. Looked up from germline, CDR1 is SGHRS and CDR2 is YFSETQ. This CDR3 reads CASGRTGGTEAFF. The DNA for the CDR3 is TGCGCCAGCGGGAGGACAGGGGGGACTGAAGCTTTCTTT.

This clonotype was seen many times. This chain connects TRBV12-3 or TRBV12-4 to TRBJ1-6; no clear D. CDR3 size: 14 residues. Trimming stripped 2 bases from V and 7 bases from J, with 9 bases between. The CDR3 protein is CASSLRPGNSPLHF. CDR3 nucleotide sequence: TGTGCCAGCAGTTTAAGGCCCGGGAATTCACCCCTCCACTTT.

This clonotype appeared a few times. The chain couples TRBV27 to TRBJ2-4; TRBD1 agrees at 9 bases. The CDR3 totals 18 residues. CDR1 and CDR2 from the germline V gene are MNHEY and SMNVEV (reference sequence). V dropped 6 bases and J dropped 0; count of bases not matched to a gene: 12. DNA for the CDR3: TGTGCCAGCAGACCCCCCGGACAGGGGAGAGTAGCCAAAAACATTCAGTACTTC. It encodes CASRPPGQGRVAKNIQYF.

In this sample, this clonotype turned up a few times. V gene TRBV3-1 combines with J gene TRBJ1-3; D possibly corresponds to TRBD1 (6 bases). CDR3 size: 16 residues. Germline V gene lookup returns CDR1 LGHDT and CDR2 YNNKEL (reference sequence). V lost 4 bases to trimming and J lost 3 bases, with 16 bases between them. This chain's CDR3 is CASSPPGVSLGNTIYF. The CDR3 coding sequence is TGTGCCAGCAGCCCTCCAGGGGTATCACTTGGAAACACCATATATTTT.

This rearrangement joins TRBV7-8 to TRBJ1-2, with D unclear. The germline V gene has CDR1 SGHVS and CDR2 FQNEAQ. CDR3 length: 13 residues. Trimming cost V 5 bases and J 1 base, with 8 bases left between them. Here the CDR3 reads CASSPTDNYGYTF. CDR3 in DNA: TGTGCCAGCAGCCCCACAGATAACTATGGCTACACCTTC.